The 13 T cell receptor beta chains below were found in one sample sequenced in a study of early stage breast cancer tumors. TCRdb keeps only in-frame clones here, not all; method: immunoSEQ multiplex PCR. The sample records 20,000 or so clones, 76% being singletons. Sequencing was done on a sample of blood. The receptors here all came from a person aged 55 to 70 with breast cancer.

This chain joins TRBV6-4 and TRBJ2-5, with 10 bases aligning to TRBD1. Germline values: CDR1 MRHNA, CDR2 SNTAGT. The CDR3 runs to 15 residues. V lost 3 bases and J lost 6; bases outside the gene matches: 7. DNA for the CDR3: TGTGCCAGCAGTGAAGGGGGGACAGGGGCGAAGACCCAGTACTTC. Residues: CASSEGGTGAKTQYF.

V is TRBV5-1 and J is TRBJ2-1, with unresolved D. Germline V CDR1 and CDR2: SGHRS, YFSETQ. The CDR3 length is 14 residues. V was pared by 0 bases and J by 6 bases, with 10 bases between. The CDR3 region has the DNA TGCGCCAGCAGCTTGGCTCTGGTACTCAATGAGCAGTTCTTC. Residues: CASSLALVLNEQFF.

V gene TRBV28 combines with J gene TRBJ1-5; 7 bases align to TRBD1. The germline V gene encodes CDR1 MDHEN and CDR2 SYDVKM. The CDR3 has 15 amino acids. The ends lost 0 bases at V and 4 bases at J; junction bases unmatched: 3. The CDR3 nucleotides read TGTGCCAGCAGTTTATGGGGACAGCGAAATCAGCCCCAGCATTTT. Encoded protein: CASSLWGQRNQPQHF.

This chain's CDR3 is CASSLNNPAGGYTEAFF. The CDR3 DNA is TGCGCCAGCAGCTTAAACAACCCGGCAGGGGGGTACACTGAAGCTTTCTTT. The V and J genes are TRBV5-1 and TRBJ1-1, with 7 bases lining up with TRBD1. With V trimmed by 2 bases and J by 3 bases, 13 bases remained unmatched. The CDR3 runs 17 residues. The V gene's germline CDR1 is SGHRS and CDR2 YFSETQ.

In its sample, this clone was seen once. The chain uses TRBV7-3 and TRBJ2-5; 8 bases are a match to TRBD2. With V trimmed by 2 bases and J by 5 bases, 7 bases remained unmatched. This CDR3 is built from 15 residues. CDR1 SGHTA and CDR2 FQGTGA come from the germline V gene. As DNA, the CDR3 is TGTGCCAGCAGCTTATCGGGAGGGCCTGGGGAGACCCAGTACTTC. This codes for CASSLSGGPGETQYF.

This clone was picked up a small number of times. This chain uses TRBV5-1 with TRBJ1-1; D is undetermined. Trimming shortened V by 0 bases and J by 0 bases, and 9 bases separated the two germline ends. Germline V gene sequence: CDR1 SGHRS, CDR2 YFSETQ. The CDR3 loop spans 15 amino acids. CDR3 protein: CASSLAGILNTEAFF. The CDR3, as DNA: TGCGCCAGCAGCTTGGCGGGGATCCTGAACACTGAAGCTTTCTTT. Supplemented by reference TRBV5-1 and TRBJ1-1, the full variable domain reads KAGVTQTPRYLIKTRGQQVTLSCSPISGHRSVSWYQQTPGQGLQFLFEYFSETQRNKGNFPGRFSGRQFSNSRSEMNVSTLELGDSALYLCASSLAGILNTEAFFGQGTRLTVV.

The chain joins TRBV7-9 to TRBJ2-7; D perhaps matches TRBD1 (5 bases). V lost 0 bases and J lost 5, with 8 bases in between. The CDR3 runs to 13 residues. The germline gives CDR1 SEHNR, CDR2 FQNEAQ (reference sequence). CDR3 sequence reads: CASSLAGPDEQYF. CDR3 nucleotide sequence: TGTGCCAGCAGCTTAGCGGGGCCGGACGAGCAGTACTTC.

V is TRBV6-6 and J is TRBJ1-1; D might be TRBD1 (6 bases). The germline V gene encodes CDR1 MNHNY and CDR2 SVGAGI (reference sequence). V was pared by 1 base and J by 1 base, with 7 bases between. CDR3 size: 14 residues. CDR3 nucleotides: TGTGCCAGCAGTTACTTAGGGGGGAACACTGAAGCTTTCTTT. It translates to CASSYLGGNTEAFF.

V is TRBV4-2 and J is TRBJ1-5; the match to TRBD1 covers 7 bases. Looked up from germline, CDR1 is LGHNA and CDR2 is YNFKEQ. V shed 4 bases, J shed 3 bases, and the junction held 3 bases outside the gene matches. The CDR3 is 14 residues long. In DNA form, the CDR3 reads TGTGCCAGCAGCCTGGGACAGACCAATCAGCCCCAGCATTTT. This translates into CASSLGQTNQPQHF.

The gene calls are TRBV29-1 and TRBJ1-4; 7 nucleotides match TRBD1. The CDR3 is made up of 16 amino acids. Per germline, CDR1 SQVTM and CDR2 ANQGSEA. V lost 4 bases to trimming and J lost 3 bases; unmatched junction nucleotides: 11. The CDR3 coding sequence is TGCAGCGTTGGACAGGGAACCGGTAGCTCTAATGAAAAACTGTTTTTT. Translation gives CSVGQGTGSSNEKLFF.

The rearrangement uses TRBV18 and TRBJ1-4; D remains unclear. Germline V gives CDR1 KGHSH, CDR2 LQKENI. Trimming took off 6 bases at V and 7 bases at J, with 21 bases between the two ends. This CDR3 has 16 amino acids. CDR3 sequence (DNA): TGTGCCAGCTCCCAGCGCCCCCGAGGCCAAGGTGAAAAACTGTTTTTT. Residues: CASSQRPRGQGEKLFF.

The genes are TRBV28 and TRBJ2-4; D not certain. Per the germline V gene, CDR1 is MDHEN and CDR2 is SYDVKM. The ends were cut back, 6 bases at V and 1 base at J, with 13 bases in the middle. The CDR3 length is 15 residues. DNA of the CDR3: TGTGCCAGCAGCCCTGGGTTAGGGGCCAAAAACATTCAGTACTTC. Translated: CASSPGLGAKNIQYF.

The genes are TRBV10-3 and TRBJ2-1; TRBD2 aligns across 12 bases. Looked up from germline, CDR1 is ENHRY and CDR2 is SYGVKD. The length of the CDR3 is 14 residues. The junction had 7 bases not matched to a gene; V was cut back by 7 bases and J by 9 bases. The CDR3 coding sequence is TGTGCCATCACTAGCGGGAGGGCCGAGGGTGAGCAGTTCTTC. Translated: CAITSGRAEGEQFF.